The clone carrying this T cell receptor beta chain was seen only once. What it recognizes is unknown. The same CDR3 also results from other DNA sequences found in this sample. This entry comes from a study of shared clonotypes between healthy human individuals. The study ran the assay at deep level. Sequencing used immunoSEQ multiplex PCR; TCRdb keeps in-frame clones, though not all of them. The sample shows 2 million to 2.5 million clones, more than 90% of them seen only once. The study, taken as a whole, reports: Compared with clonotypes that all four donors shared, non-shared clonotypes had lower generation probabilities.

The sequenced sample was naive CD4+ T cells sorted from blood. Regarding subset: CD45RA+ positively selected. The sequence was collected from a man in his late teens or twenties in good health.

This chain's CDR3 is CASSYGQGPYEQYF. CDR3 coding DNA: TGTGCCAGCAGTTACGGCCAGGGACCTTACGAGCAGTACTTC. This chain connects TRBV6-6 to TRBJ2-7; D may be TRBD1 or TRBD2 (5 bases each). Trimming took 2 bases from V and 4 from J, leaving 12 bases between them. CDR3 size: 14 residues. Germline CDR1 MNHNY, CDR2 SVGAGI (reference sequence).